The rows below give T cell receptor beta chains drawn from one sample of a study of beta chain features in type 1 diabetes. Sequenced by immunoSEQ multiplex PCR; TCRdb stores in-frame clones only, minus some. The table includes under 550,000 clones, around 10% detected once. Sample: naive CD4+ T cells from blood. The receptor source for this set is a woman aged 18-30 years in good health. The CDR3 runs from the conserved cysteine through the conserved F or W. Each record gives: V gene, D gene, CDR3 protein. The D gene is left open where the match is weak.

>TRBV30|TRBD1
CAWATGGPSYEQYF
>TRBV5-5|TRBD2
CASSRPFSGGGETQYF
>TRBV5-1|NA
CASSPPGAYNEQFF
>TRBV7-3|TRBD2
CASSSTSFPDTQYF
>TRBV6-6|NA
CASTSPERLYGYTF
>TRBV20-1|NA
CSASRFVGAFF
>TRBV7-2|NA
CASSLGGSTGELFF
>TRBV4-1|NA
CASSHPGLGDTQYF
>TRBV21-1|NA
CASSSLQPGLAIHEQYF
>TRBV15|NA
CATSIHGVPRGETQYF
>TRBV4-1|TRBD2
CASSPTSGGAGDTQYF
>TRBV6-1|NA
CASSLTAGANVLTF
>TRBV18|NA
CASSPYVPYNEQFF
>TRBV2|NA
CASNGQMNTEAFF
>TRBV7-2|TRBD2
CASSLSASGRGEQFF
>TRBV7-6|TRBD1
CASSLYGGTGAYEQYF
>TRBV7-2|NA
CASSAAGSGTEAFF
>TRBV7-6|TRBD2
CASSLDGRHNNEQFF
>TRBV9|NA
CASSVGEVSYEQYF
>TRBV7-2|NA
CASSPSVGNEQFF